These T cell receptor beta chains were read from a single sample in a study of cytomegalovirus exposure and HLA in healthy donors. The protocol was immunoSEQ multiplex PCR, while the TCRdb copy is restricted to in-frame clones and leaves out a portion. The repertoire holds 200,000 to 250,000 clones, with 80% to 85% as singletons. The specimen was PBMCs. These receptors all stem from a woman in her thirties in good health and CMV-seropositive. CDR3s include the opening cysteine and the closing phenylalanine or tryptophan. Fields, in order: V gene, D gene, J gene, clone size, CDR3 DNA, CDR3 protein. D genes are given only for firm matches. Rows give clone size only sometimes, using once, few, many, or a class for an expanded clone.

v_gene: TRBV7-9; d_gene: -; j_gene: TRBJ2-5; abundance: -; CDR3nt: TGTGCCAGCACCTCGCAGGGCGGGGAGACCCAGTACTTC; CDR3aa: CASTSQGGETQYF
v_gene: TRBV30; d_gene: -; j_gene: TRBJ1-2; abundance: -; CDR3nt: TGTGCCTGGAGCCCATTTCAGGGCCTTAACTATGGCTACACCTTC; CDR3aa: CAWSPFQGLNYGYTF
v_gene: TRBV27; d_gene: -; j_gene: TRBJ1-5; abundance: few; CDR3nt: TGTGCCAGCAGCCCCAAGCGGGTTAGCAATCAGCCCCAGCATTTT; CDR3aa: CASSPKRVSNQPQHF
v_gene: TRBV7-9; d_gene: -; j_gene: TRBJ1-5; abundance: few; CDR3nt: TGTGCCAGCAGCTATAAGTTGGGACCGAAGGTTTTT; CDR3aa: CASSYKLGPKVF
v_gene: TRBV18; d_gene: -; j_gene: TRBJ1-3; abundance: -; CDR3nt: TGTGCCAGCTCTTCGGCGGCCTCTGGAAACACCATATATTTT; CDR3aa: CASSSAASGNTIYF
v_gene: TRBV27; d_gene: -; j_gene: TRBJ1-1; abundance: -; CDR3nt: TGTGCCAGCAGTTTAGTGACGAGTCACCAGGCTGAAGCTTTCTTT; CDR3aa: CASSLVTSHQAEAFF
v_gene: TRBV19; d_gene: TRBD1; j_gene: TRBJ2-7; abundance: once; CDR3nt: TGTGCCAGTAGTAAACAGGGGACCGAGCAGTACTTC; CDR3aa: CASSKQGTEQYF
v_gene: TRBV14; d_gene: -; j_gene: TRBJ2-7; abundance: -; CDR3nt: TGTGCCAGCAGCCCTCTGACAGGCTCCTACGAGCAGTACTTC; CDR3aa: CASSPLTGSYEQYF
v_gene: TRBV30; d_gene: -; j_gene: TRBJ2-5; abundance: once; CDR3nt: TGTGCCTGGGAGTCCCCCAACTCCTTGGGGACCCAGTACTTC; CDR3aa: CAWESPNSLGTQYF
v_gene: TRBV9; d_gene: -; j_gene: TRBJ2-1; abundance: -; CDR3nt: TGTGCCAGCAGCGTAGCAACGGGGGCGTCGGTATATGAGCAGTTCTTC; CDR3aa: CASSVATGASVYEQFF
v_gene: TRBV5-1; d_gene: -; j_gene: TRBJ2-7; abundance: -; CDR3nt: TGCGCCAGCGCGGACGGCTACGAGCAGTACTTC; CDR3aa: CASADGYEQYF
v_gene: TRBV5-1; d_gene: -; j_gene: TRBJ1-4; abundance: few; CDR3nt: TGCGCCAGCAGCTTGAAACAGGATAATGAAAAACTGTTTTTT; CDR3aa: CASSLKQDNEKLFF
v_gene: TRBV27; d_gene: -; j_gene: TRBJ1-1; abundance: -; CDR3nt: TGTGCCAGCAGTTTACGGACGTTGGGCACTGAAGCTTTCTTT; CDR3aa: CASSLRTLGTEAFF
v_gene: TRBV10-1; d_gene: TRBD1; j_gene: TRBJ2-3; abundance: -; CDR3nt: TGCGCCAGCAGTACAGGGGGCGAAGGCACAGATACGCAGTATTTT; CDR3aa: CASSTGGEGTDTQYF
v_gene: TRBV4-2; d_gene: -; j_gene: TRBJ2-6; abundance: -; CDR3nt: TGTGCCAGCAGCCAAGGGACGGTGAGCTCTGGGGCCAACGTCCTGACTTTC; CDR3aa: CASSQGTVSSGANVLTF
v_gene: TRBV27; d_gene: -; j_gene: TRBJ1-2; abundance: few; CDR3nt: TGTGCCAGCAGTTTATATCAGGATGGGAGAGGCTACACCTTC; CDR3aa: CASSLYQDGRGYTF
v_gene: TRBV9; d_gene: TRBD2; j_gene: TRBJ2-7; abundance: -; CDR3nt: TGTGCCAGCAGTCGACTAGCGGGTGGGACCTACGAGCAGTACTTC; CDR3aa: CASSRLAGGTYEQYF
v_gene: TRBV27; d_gene: -; j_gene: TRBJ2-2; abundance: -; CDR3nt: TGTGCCAGCAGTTTAAGGTCAGGGAGTAACGAGTTTTACGCCGGGGAGCTGTTTTTT; CDR3aa: CASSLRSGSNEFYAGELFF
v_gene: TRBV6-5; d_gene: -; j_gene: TRBJ1-1; abundance: -; CDR3nt: TGTGCCAGCAGTGCAAGAAGGGGCACTGAAGCTTTCTTT; CDR3aa: CASSARRGTEAFF
v_gene: TRBV30; d_gene: -; j_gene: TRBJ1-1; abundance: -; CDR3nt: TGTGCCTGGAGTTTTACAGGGAACACTGAAGCTTTCTTT; CDR3aa: CAWSFTGNTEAFF
v_gene: TRBV2; d_gene: TRBD1; j_gene: TRBJ1-3; abundance: -; CDR3nt: TGTGCCAGTAAACAGGGGGTCGGAAACACCATATATTTT; CDR3aa: CASKQGVGNTIYF
v_gene: TRBV7-6; d_gene: -; j_gene: TRBJ1-3; abundance: once; CDR3nt: TGTGCCAGCAGCTTCGGTGACCCGTCTGGAAACACCATATATTTT; CDR3aa: CASSFGDPSGNTIYF
v_gene: TRBV7-6; d_gene: -; j_gene: TRBJ2-3; abundance: -; CDR3nt: TGTGCCAGCAGCAATACCGGGGCAAGCACAGATACGCAGTATTTT; CDR3aa: CASSNTGASTDTQYF
v_gene: TRBV27; d_gene: TRBD2; j_gene: TRBJ2-7; abundance: once; CDR3nt: TGTGCCAGCAGTTCGTACAGGGGACTAGCGGCTAGCTCCTACGAGCAGTACTTC; CDR3aa: CASSSYRGLAASSYEQYF
v_gene: TRBV29-1; d_gene: -; j_gene: TRBJ2-7; abundance: -; CDR3nt: TGCAGCGTTGAATTCACAGGGCCGCGGCGAGAGCAGTACTTC; CDR3aa: CSVEFTGPRREQYF
v_gene: TRBV11-2; d_gene: -; j_gene: TRBJ1-2; abundance: few; CDR3nt: TGTGCCAGCAGCGGAACCGGACAGAACTATGGCTACACCTTC; CDR3aa: CASSGTGQNYGYTF
v_gene: TRBV13; d_gene: -; j_gene: TRBJ1-5; abundance: -; CDR3nt: TGTGCCAGCAGCCCCAACGGTGCTAATCAGCCCCAGCATTTT; CDR3aa: CASSPNGANQPQHF
v_gene: TRBV6-5; d_gene: -; j_gene: TRBJ1-2; abundance: -; CDR3nt: TGTGCCAGCAGTTACTCGACCACTGGGAGTGGCTACACCTTC; CDR3aa: CASSYSTTGSGYTF
v_gene: TRBV2; d_gene: -; j_gene: TRBJ2-1; abundance: -; CDR3nt: TGTGCCAGCACTACAGGTTACAATGAGCAGTTCTTC; CDR3aa: CASTTGYNEQFF
v_gene: TRBV7-2; d_gene: TRBD2; j_gene: TRBJ2-7; abundance: -; CDR3nt: TGTGCCAGCAGCTGGGGGGAGGGCCGCGAGCAGTACTTC; CDR3aa: CASSWGEGREQYF
v_gene: TRBV30; d_gene: -; j_gene: TRBJ1-2; abundance: -; CDR3nt: TGTGCCTGGAGCCTTACAGGGATGCGAGGCTACACCTTC; CDR3aa: CAWSLTGMRGYTF
v_gene: TRBV19; d_gene: TRBD1; j_gene: TRBJ2-1; abundance: -; CDR3nt: TGTGCCAGTAGTCTTTCGGGACAGCTTACCGACAATGAGCAGTTCTTC; CDR3aa: CASSLSGQLTDNEQFF
v_gene: TRBV7-6; d_gene: -; j_gene: TRBJ2-7; abundance: -; CDR3nt: TGTGCCAGCAGCTTTAGGGAGAAAGCATACGAGCAGTACTTC; CDR3aa: CASSFREKAYEQYF